These T cell receptor beta chains were read from a single sample in a study of shared clonotypes between healthy human individuals. Profiled with immunoSEQ multiplex PCR; TCRdb holds only in-frame clones, not every one. The table records fewer than 2.5 million clones, roughly 93% of them present only once. Material for sequencing was naive CD4+ T cells from PBMCs. These receptors all come from a man aged 18 to 30 in good health. Some clones in this sample may be carry-over from other donors' samples. The CDR3 runs from the conserved cysteine through the conserved F or W. D genes are given only for firm matches. The size of a clone is reported for some rows only, either as once, few or many, or as a class for expanded clones.

TRBJ2-1	-	-	TRBV29-1	CSVEEASDNEQFF	TGCAGCGTTGAAGAGGCTTCTGACAATGAGCAGTTCTTC
TRBJ1-6	once	-	TRBV30	CAWSAGPNGSPLHF	TGTGCCTGGAGTGCCGGTCCAAATGGTTCACCCCTCCACTTT
TRBJ2-1	-	-	TRBV9	CASSVAGGVSYNEQFF	TGTGCCAGCAGCGTAGCCGGCGGGGTCTCCTACAATGAGCAGTTCTTC
TRBJ2-2	-	-	TRBV28	CASRRSDGELFF	TGTGCCAGCAGGCGGTCTGACGGGGAGCTGTTTTTT
TRBJ2-3	-	-	TRBV19	CASSIGSGQLRADTQYF	TGTGCCAGTAGTATAGGGAGCGGACAGCTTCGTGCAGATACGCAGTATTTT
TRBJ1-5	-	TRBD1	TRBV7-9	CASSQGAGGEQPQHF	TGTGCCAGCAGCCAAGGGGCAGGGGGCGAACAGCCCCAGCATTTT
TRBJ2-1	-	TRBD2	TRBV4-1	CASSQQSPAGGRYNEQFF	TGCGCCAGCAGCCAACAGTCCCCAGCGGGAGGAAGATACAATGAGCAGTTCTTC
TRBJ1-1	once	-	TRBV28	CASQIPGTEAFF	TGTGCCAGCCAAATCCCAGGCACTGAAGCTTTCTTT
TRBJ2-7	-	TRBD1	TRBV28	CASSRDRDSYFSYEQYF	TGTGCCAGCAGTAGAGACCGGGACAGTTATTTCTCCTACGAGCAGTACTTC
TRBJ2-5	-	-	TRBV7-2	CASSFYWNREETQYF	TGTGCCAGCAGCTTTTATTGGAACAGGGAAGAGACCCAGTACTTC
TRBJ2-1	-	-	TRBV4-2	CASSRDHRSYNEQFF	TGTGCCAGCAGCCGGGACCATCGCTCCTACAATGAGCAGTTCTTC
TRBJ2-3	-	TRBD2	TRBV28	CASSRNLAGTDTQYF	TGTGCCAGCAGCCGGAATCTAGCGGGAACAGATACGCAGTATTTT
TRBJ2-5	-	-	TRBV5-1	CASSGDGQETQYF	TGCGCCAGCAGCGGGGACGGACAAGAGACCCAGTACTTC
TRBJ2-1	-	TRBD2	TRBV28	CASSLWGLAGGYEQFF	TGTGCCAGCAGTTTATGGGGTCTAGCGGGAGGCTATGAGCAGTTCTTC
TRBJ2-7	-	-	TRBV5-1	CASSFTSPEMGYEQYF	TGCGCCAGCAGCTTCACTAGCCCGGAGATGGGGTACGAGCAGTACTTC
TRBJ2-1	once	-	TRBV6-1	CASSEFPGANEQFF	TGTGCCAGCAGTGAATTTCCGGGAGCCAATGAGCAGTTCTTC
TRBJ2-7	-	-	TRBV9	CASSVEGYYTEQYF	TGTGCCAGCAGCGTAGAGGGATATTACACCGAGCAGTACTTC
TRBJ1-2	once	TRBD1	TRBV27	CASRRTGIIYGYTF	TGTGCCAGCAGACGGACAGGGATCATCTATGGCTACACCTTC
TRBJ2-3	-	-	TRBV23-1	CASSPRRWRTDTQYF	TGCGCCAGCAGTCCAAGGCGGTGGCGCACAGATACGCAGTATTTT
TRBJ1-1	few	-	TRBV28	CASSVILPVPEAFF	TGTGCCAGCAGTGTTATCTTACCCGTCCCCGAAGCTTTCTTT
TRBJ2-1	-	-	TRBV5-1	CASSRGPQDWNEQFF	TGCGCCAGCAGTCGGGGGCCCCAAGATTGGAATGAGCAGTTCTTC
TRBJ2-7	-	TRBD2	TRBV4-2	CASSQDTSGRVRVYEQYF	TGTGCCAGCAGCCAAGATACTAGCGGGAGAGTTCGGGTATACGAGCAGTACTTC
TRBJ2-7	-	TRBD2	TRBV30	CAWSPRLAGSPYEQYF	TGTGCCTGGAGTCCCCGACTAGCGGGGTCCCCCTACGAGCAGTACTTC
TRBJ2-2	-	-	TRBV5-4	CASSLGEHRELFF	TGTGCCAGCAGCTTGGGGGAACACCGGGAGCTGTTTTTT
TRBJ2-2	-	TRBD1	TRBV10-3	CAISEFQGAEISGELFF	TGTGCCATCAGTGAGTTCCAGGGGGCGGAGATCTCCGGGGAGCTGTTTTTT
TRBJ2-1	-	TRBD1	TRBV14	CASSQAFGTGGNEQFF	TGTGCCAGCAGCCAAGCATTCGGGACAGGGGGGAATGAGCAGTTCTTC
TRBJ1-5	-	-	TRBV7-2	CASSLEGGGNQPQHF	TGTGCCAGCAGCTTGGAGGGAGGGGGCAATCAGCCCCAGCATTTT